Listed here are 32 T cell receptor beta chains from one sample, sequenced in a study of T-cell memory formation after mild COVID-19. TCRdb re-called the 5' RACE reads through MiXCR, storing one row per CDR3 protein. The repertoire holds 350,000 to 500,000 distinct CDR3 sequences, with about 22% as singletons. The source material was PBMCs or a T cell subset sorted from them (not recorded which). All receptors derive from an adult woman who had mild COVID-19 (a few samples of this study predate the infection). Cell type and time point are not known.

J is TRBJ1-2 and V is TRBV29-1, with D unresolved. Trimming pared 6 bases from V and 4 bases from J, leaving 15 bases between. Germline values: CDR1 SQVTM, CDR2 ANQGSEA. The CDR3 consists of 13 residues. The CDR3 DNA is TGCAGCGTCGAGGACGGGTTTGGCTATGGCTACACCTTC. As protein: CSVEDGFGYGYTF.

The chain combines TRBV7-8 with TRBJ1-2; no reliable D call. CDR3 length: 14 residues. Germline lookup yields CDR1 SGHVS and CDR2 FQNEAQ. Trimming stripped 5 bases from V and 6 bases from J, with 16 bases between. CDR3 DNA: TGTGCCAGCAGCGGAAGATTCCCCGGAGATGGCTACACCTTC. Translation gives CASSGRFPGDGYTF.

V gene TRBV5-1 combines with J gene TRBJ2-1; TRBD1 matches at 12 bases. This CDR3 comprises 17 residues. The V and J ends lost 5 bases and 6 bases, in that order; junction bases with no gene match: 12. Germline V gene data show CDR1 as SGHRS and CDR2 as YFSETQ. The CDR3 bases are TGCGCCAGCAGTTTTACACCCGGGACAGGGGGCCGCAATGAGCAGTTCTTC. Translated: CASSFTPGTGGRNEQFF.

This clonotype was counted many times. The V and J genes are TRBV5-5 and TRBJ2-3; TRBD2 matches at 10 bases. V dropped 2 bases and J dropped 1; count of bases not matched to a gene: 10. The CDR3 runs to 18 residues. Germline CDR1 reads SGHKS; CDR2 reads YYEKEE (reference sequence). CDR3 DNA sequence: TGTGCCAGCAGCTTCCTAGCGGGGGAGTGGGGTGGCACAGATACGCAGTATTTT. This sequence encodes CASSFLAGEWGGTDTQYF.

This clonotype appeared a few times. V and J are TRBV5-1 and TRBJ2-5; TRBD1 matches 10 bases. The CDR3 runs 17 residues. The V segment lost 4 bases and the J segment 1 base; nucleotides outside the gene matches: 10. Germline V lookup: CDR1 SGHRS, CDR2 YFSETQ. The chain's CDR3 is CASSSGDRGPFQETQYF. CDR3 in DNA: TGCGCCAGCAGCAGCGGCGACAGGGGGCCTTTCCAAGAGACCCAGTACTTC.

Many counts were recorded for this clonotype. The CDR3 sequence: CASTLDLGELFF. CDR3 DNA: TGTGCCAGCACACTGGACCTCGGGGAGCTGTTTTTT. The chain combines TRBV2 with TRBJ2-2; no reliable D call. V was shortened by 7 bases and J by 7 bases, with 10 bases between the two germline ends. CDR1 is SNHLY, CDR2 FYNNEI, per germline. CDR3 length equals 12 residues.

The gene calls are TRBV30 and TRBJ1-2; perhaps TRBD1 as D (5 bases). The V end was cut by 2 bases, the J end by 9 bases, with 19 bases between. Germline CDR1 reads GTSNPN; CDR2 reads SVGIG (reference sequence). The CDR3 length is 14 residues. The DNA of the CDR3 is TGTGCCTGGAGTTTGACAGAACCACTCTTCAGCTACACCTTC. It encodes CAWSLTEPLFSYTF.

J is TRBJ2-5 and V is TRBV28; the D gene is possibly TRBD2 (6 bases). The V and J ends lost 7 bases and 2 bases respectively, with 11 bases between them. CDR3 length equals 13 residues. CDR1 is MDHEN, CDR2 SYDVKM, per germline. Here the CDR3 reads CASTPREQETQYF. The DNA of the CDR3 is TGTGCCAGCACCCCCCGGGAGCAAGAGACCCAGTACTTC.

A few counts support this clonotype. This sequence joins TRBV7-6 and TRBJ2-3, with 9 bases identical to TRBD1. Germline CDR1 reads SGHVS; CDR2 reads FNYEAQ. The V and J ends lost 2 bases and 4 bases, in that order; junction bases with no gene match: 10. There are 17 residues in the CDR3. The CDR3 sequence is CASSLTPGTGMADTQYF. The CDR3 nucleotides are TGTGCCAGCAGCTTAACCCCCGGGACAGGGATGGCAGATACGCAGTATTTT.

In nucleotides, the CDR3 is TGTGCCAATTCCGGGGGGCCGTGGGATACGCAGTATTTT. Its protein product is CANSGGPWDTQYF. This rearrangement joins TRBV7-6 to TRBJ2-3, with a possible D match to TRBD2 (7 bases). Germline loops: CDR1 SGHVS, CDR2 FNYEAQ. Trimming shortened V by 10 bases and J by 6 bases, and 17 bases separated the two germline ends. The CDR3 runs 13 residues. Filled out from reference TRBV7-6 and TRBJ2-3, the complete variable domain reads GAGVSQSPRYKVTKRGQDVALRCDPISGHVSLYWYRQALGQGPEFLTYFNYEAQQDKSGLPNDRFSAERPEGSISTLTIQRTEQRDSAMYRCANSGGPWDTQYFGPGTRLTVL.

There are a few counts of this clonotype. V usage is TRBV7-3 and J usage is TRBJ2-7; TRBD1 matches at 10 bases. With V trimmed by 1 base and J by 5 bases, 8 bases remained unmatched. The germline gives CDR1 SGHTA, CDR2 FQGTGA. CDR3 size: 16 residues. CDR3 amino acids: CASSLIGRQGAHEQYF. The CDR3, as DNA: TGTGCCAGCAGCTTAATAGGGAGACAGGGGGCCCACGAGCAGTACTTC.

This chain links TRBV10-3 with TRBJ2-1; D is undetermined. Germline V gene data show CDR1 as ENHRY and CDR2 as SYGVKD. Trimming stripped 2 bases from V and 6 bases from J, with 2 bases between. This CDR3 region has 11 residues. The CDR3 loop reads CAISEGNEQFF. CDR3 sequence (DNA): TGTGCCATCAGTGAGGGCAATGAGCAGTTCTTC.

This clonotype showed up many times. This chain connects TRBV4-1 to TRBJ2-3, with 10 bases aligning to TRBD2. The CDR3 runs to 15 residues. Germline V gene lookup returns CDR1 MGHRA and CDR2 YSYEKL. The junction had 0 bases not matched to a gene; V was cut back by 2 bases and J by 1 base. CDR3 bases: TGCGCCAGCAGCCAACTAGCGGGGGGCACAGATACGCAGTATTTT. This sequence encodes CASSQLAGGTDTQYF.

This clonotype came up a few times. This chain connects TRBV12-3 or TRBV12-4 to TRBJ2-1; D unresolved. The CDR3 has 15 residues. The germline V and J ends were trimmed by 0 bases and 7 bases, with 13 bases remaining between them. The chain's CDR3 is CASSLAGPSWNEQFF. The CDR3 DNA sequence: TGTGCCAGCAGTTTAGCGGGTCCTTCTTGGAATGAGCAGTTCTTC.

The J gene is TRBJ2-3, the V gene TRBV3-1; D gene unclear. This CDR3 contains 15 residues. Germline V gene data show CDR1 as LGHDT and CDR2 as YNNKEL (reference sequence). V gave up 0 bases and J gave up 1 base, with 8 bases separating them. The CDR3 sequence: CASSQEWVGTDTQYF. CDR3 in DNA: TGTGCCAGCAGCCAAGAATGGGTTGGCACAGATACGCAGTATTTT.

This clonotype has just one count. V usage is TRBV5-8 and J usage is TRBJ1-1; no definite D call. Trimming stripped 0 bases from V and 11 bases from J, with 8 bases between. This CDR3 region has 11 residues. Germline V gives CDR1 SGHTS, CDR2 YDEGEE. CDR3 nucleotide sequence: TGTGCCAGCAGCTTGGCCCATGGCGCTTTCTTT. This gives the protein CASSLAHGAFF.

The CDR3 sequence: CASSSQTGSNQPQHF. CDR3 coding DNA: TGTGCCAGCAGCTCACAGACGGGTAGCAATCAGCCCCAGCATTTT. J is TRBJ1-5 and V is TRBV7-6; D is undetermined. The ends were cut back, 4 bases at V and 0 bases at J, with 10 bases in the middle. Germline CDR1 SGHVS, CDR2 FNYEAQ. CDR3 length: 15 amino acids.

Here the CDR3 reads CASSPPGGHSNQPQHF. The CDR3 nucleotides are TGTGCCAGCAGCCCCCCCGGGGGGCATAGCAATCAGCCCCAGCATTTT. The chain is built from TRBV6-1 and TRBJ1-5; tentatively, D is TRBD1 (6 bases). There are 16 residues in the CDR3. Germline V lookup: CDR1 MNHNS, CDR2 SASEGT. Deletions cut 6 bases from V and 0 bases from J, with 15 bases between.

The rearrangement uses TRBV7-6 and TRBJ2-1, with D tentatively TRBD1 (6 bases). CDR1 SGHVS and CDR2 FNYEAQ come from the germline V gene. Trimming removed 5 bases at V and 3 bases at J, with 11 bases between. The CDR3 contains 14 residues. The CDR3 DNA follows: TGTGCCAGCAGCCAAACACAGGGCTACAATGAGCAGTTCTTC. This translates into CASSQTQGYNEQFF.

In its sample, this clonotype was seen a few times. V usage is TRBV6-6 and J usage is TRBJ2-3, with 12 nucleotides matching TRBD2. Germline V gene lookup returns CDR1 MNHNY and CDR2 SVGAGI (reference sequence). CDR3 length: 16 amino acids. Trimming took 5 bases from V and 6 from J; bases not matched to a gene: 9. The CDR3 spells CASSPRTSGVGDTQYF. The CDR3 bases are TGTGCCAGCAGTCCTCGGACTAGCGGGGTAGGGGATACGCAGTATTTT.

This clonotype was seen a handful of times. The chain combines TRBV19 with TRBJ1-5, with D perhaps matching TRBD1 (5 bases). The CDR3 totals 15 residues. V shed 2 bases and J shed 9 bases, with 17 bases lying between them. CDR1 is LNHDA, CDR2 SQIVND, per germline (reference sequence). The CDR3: CASSIRTGTGGPQHF. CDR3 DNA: TGTGCCAGTAGTATACGTACGGGGACCGGCGGGCCCCAGCATTTT.

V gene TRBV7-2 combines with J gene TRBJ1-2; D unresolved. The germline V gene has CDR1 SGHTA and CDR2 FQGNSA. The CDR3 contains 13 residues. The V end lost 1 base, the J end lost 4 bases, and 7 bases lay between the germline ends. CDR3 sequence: CASSLERPYGYTF. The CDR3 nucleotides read TGTGCCAGCAGCTTAGAGAGACCCTATGGCTACACCTTC.

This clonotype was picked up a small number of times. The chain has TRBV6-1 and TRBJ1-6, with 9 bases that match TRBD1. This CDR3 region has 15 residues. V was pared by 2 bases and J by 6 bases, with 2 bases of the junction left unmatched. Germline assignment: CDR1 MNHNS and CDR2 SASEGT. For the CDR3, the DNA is TGTGCCAGCAGTGAAAGACAGGGGGGTAATTCACCCCTCCACTTT. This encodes CASSERQGGNSPLHF.

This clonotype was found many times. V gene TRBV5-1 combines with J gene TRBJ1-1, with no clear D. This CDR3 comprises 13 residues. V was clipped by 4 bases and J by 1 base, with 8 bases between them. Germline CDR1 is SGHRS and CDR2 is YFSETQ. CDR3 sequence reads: CASSPRRNTEAFF. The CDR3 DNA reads TGCGCCAGCAGCCCAAGACGGAACACTGAAGCTTTCTTT.

The CDR3 region is CASSQDLGGLTRNNEQFF. Here the CDR3 DNA reads TGCGCCAGCAGCCAAGATCTGGGAGGACTAACGCGAAATAATGAGCAGTTCTTC. V gene TRBV4-3 combines with J gene TRBJ2-1; D might be TRBD2 (6 bases). The length of the CDR3 is 18 residues. Germline assignment: CDR1 LGHNA and CDR2 YSLEER. Trimming stripped 0 bases from V and 7 bases from J, with 22 bases between.

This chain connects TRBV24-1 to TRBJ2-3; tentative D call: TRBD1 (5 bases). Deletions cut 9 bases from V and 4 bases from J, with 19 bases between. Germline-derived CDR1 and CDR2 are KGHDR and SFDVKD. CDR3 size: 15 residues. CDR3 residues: CATPLKTRAADTQYF. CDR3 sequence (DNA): TGTGCCACCCCCCTGAAGACCAGGGCAGCAGATACGCAGTATTTT.

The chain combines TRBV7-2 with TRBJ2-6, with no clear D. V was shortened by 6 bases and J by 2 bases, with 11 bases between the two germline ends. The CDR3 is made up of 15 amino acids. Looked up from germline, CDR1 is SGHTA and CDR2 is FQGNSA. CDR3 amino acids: CASSLQVAGANVLTF. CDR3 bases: TGTGCCAGCAGTCTCCAGGTGGCTGGGGCCAACGTCCTGACTTTC.

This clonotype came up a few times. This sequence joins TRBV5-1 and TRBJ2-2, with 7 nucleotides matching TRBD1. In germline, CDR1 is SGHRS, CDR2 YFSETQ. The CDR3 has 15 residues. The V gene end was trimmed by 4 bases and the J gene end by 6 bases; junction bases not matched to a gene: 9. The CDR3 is CASSQGQSSPGELFF. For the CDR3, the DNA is TGCGCCAGCAGCCAGGGACAGTCTAGTCCCGGGGAGCTGTTTTTT.

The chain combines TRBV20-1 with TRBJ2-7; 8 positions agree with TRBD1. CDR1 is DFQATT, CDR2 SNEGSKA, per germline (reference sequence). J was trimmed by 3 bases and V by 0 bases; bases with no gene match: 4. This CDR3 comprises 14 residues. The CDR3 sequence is CSARDGQGYYEQYF. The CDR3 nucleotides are TGCAGTGCTAGAGATGGACAGGGTTACTACGAGCAGTACTTC.

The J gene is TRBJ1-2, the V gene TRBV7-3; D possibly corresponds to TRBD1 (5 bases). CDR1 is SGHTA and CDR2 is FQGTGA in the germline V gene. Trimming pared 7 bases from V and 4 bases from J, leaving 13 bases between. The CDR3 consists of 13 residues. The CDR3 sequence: CASIPGFCYGYTF. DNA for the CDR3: TGTGCCAGCATCCCAGGGTTTTGCTATGGCTACACCTTC.

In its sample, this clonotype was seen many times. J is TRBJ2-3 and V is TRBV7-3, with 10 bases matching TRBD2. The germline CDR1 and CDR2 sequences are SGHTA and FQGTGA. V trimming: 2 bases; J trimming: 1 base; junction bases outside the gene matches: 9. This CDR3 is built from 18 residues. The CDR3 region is CASSLLASGGGGTDTQYF. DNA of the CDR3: TGTGCCAGCAGCTTATTGGCTAGCGGGGGAGGCGGCACAGATACGCAGTATTTT.

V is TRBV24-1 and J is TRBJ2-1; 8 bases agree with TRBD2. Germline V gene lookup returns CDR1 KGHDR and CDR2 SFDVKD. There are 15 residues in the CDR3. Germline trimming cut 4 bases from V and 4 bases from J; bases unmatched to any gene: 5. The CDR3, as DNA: TGTGCCACCAGTGACCCGGGACTAGGATACAATGAGCAGTTCTTC. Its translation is CATSDPGLGYNEQFF.